This TCR beta chain was obtained from a study of T cells after posttransplantation cyclophosphamide. This clone was recorded at least ten times. What it recognizes is unknown. Study observations and caveats: Blood and skin or GI T cell repertoires showed limited TRB overlap.

Germline V CDR1 and CDR2: PRHDT, FYEKMQ (reference sequence). CDR3 length: 14 amino acids. Losses at the gene ends were 5 bases for V and 4 bases for J; bases not matched to a gene: 5. Produced via immunoSEQ multiplex PCR; TCRdb's table is partial and in-frame only. This repertoire holds some 50,000 clones, and none appear only once. The chain carries TRBV13 and TRBJ1-3, with TRBD1 matching 7 bases. The TCR was taken from a man between 40 and 49 years old in good health, CMV-negative, and a related stem cell transplant donor. Sequenced input: PBMCs. CDR3 residues: CASSDQGEGNTIYF. CDR3 coding DNA: TGTGCCAGCAGCGACCAGGGGGAGGGAAACACCATATATTTT.